This passage covers 19 T cell receptor beta chains from one sample sequenced in a study of human T cells and chemical hapten exposure. Indicated time point: healthy volunteer bleed at 2 weeks. The starting material, unfractionated whole blood, was used for total RNA extraction. TCRdb analysed the RACE reads with MiXCR anew, one entry per CDR3 protein. The repertoire has tens of thousands of distinct CDR3 sequences, 3.5% to 4.5% of them found once; the top ten carry 1.5% to 2%. Sequencing input: whole blood. These receptors were taken from a female donor in good health. Some clones in this sample may be carry-over from other donors' samples.

The sample holds many counts of this clonotype. The chain links TRBV28 to TRBJ1-5, with 7 bases aligning to TRBD1. Germline V lookup: CDR1 MDHEN, CDR2 SYDVKM. Unmatched junction bases numbered 10, after V lost 5 bases and J lost 0 bases. The CDR3 is 17 amino acids. Here the CDR3 DNA reads TGTGCCAGCAGTGTGGGACAGCTCCTTCGTAGCAATCAGCCCCAGCATTTT. Translating it yields CASSVGQLLRSNQPQHF. Full variable domain (rest looked up from reference TRBV28 and TRBJ1-5): DVKVTQSSRYLVKRTGEKVFLECVQDMDHENMFWYRQDPGLGLRLIYFSYDVKMKEKGDIPEGYSVSREKKERFSLILESASTNQTSMYLCASSVGQLLRSNQPQHFGDGTRLSIL.

This clonotype has ten or more counts. The chain employs TRBV12-3 or TRBV12-4 and TRBJ2-4; no firm D call. Deletions cut 5 bases from V and 6 bases from J, with 8 bases between. This CDR3 spans 12 amino acids. The CDR3 protein is CASSLDINIQYF. CDR3 nucleotide sequence: TGTGCCAGCAGTCTCGACATAAACATTCAGTACTTC.

The chain uses TRBV5-1 and TRBJ1-1; 8 positions match TRBD1. The V gene end was trimmed by 4 bases and the J gene end by 4 bases; junction bases not matched to a gene: 9. This CDR3 spans 15 amino acids. From germline, CDR1 is SGHRS and CDR2 YFSETQ. The CDR3 DNA is TGCGCCAGCAGCGTGATACAGGGGGGCGGCACTGAAGCTTTCTTT. Amino acids: CASSVIQGGGTEAFF.

This clonotype was seen only a few times. The chain carries TRBV29-1 and TRBJ1-1, with D unclear. Trimming left V 2 bases short and J 0 bases short, with 7 bases between. The CDR3 totals 13 residues. CDR1 and CDR2 from the germline V gene are SQVTM and ANQGSEA. As DNA, the CDR3 is TGCAGCGTTGAACGGATGATGAACACTGAAGCTTTCTTT. Protein sequence: CSVERMMNTEAFF.

This clonotype was seen many times. The rearrangement links TRBV6-2 or TRBV6-3 to TRBJ2-3; 14 bases are a match to TRBD2. V lost 0 bases to trimming and J lost 2 bases; unmatched junction nucleotides: 10. Germline CDR1 and CDR2: MNHEY and SVGEGT. The CDR3 is 20 amino acids. This CDR3 reads CASSYSTGTSGGLPTDTQYF. As DNA, the CDR3 is TGTGCCAGCAGTTACTCGACCGGGACTAGCGGGGGCCTACCCACAGATACGCAGTATTTT.

This clonotype was picked up many times. The V gene is TRBV3-1, the J gene TRBJ1-5; D is possibly TRBD1 (5 bases). V was shortened by 0 bases and J by 9 bases, with 15 bases between the two germline ends. The CDR3 covers 15 residues. Per germline, CDR1 LGHDT and CDR2 YNNKEL (reference sequence). This chain's CDR3 is CASSQDMDTARPQHF. DNA for the CDR3: TGTGCCAGCAGCCAAGATATGGACACAGCCCGGCCCCAGCATTTT.

This clonotype was seen ten or more times. The CDR3 DNA sequence: TGTGCCAGCAGCTTATGGGGGTATAATGAAGCTTTCTTT. Amino acids: CASSLWGYNEAFF. The chain couples TRBV7-2 to TRBJ1-1, with a weak D call TRBD1 (5 bases). CDR3 length: 13 amino acids. V lost 2 bases and J 7 bases, leaving 11 bases between the germline ends. Germline V lookup: CDR1 SGHTA, CDR2 FQGNSA. Filled out from reference TRBV7-2 and TRBJ1-1, the complete variable domain reads GAGVSQSPSNKVTEKGKDVELRCDPISGHTALYWYRQSLGQGLEFLIYFQGNSAPDKSGLPSDRFSAERTGGSVSTLTIQRTQQEDSAVYLCASSLWGYNEAFFGQGTRLTVV.

In this sample, this clonotype turned up many times. The gene calls are TRBV20-1 and TRBJ2-3; 7 bases map to TRBD1. The CDR3 is 15 residues long. Germline trimming cut 0 bases from V and 2 bases from J; bases unmatched to any gene: 5. Per the germline V gene, CDR1 is DFQATT and CDR2 is SNEGSKA (reference sequence). CDR3 region: CSARDPGQYTDTQYF. The CDR3, as DNA: TGCAGTGCTAGAGACCCGGGACAGTACACAGATACGCAGTATTTT.

Many counts were recorded for this clonotype. V usage is TRBV5-1 and J usage is TRBJ1-1, with D possibly TRBD1 on 5 matching bases. V was cut by 3 bases and J by 2 bases, with 11 bases left in between. Germline CDR1 SGHRS, CDR2 YFSETQ. The CDR3 spans 14 residues. This chain's CDR3 is CASSSAGSNTEAFF. Here the CDR3 DNA reads TGCGCCAGCAGCTCGGCAGGGTCAAACACTGAAGCTTTCTTT. Full variable domain (remainder filled in from reference TRBV5-1 and TRBJ1-1): KAGVTQTPRYLIKTRGQQVTLSCSPISGHRSVSWYQQTPGQGLQFLFEYFSETQRNKGNFPGRFSGRQFSNSRSEMNVSTLELGDSALYLCASSSAGSNTEAFFGQGTRLTVV.

This clonotype was seen at least ten times. The chain has TRBV12-3 or TRBV12-4 and TRBJ1-6, with D hard to call. V lost 2 bases and J lost 12, with 8 bases in between. CDR3 size: 12 residues. For the CDR3, the DNA is TGTGCCAGCAGTTTATCCCTGGGACCCCTCCACTTT. This codes for CASSLSLGPLHF.

This clonotype showed up many times. Germline is not matched at one junction end, which may reflect a read error. This chain connects TRBV6-2 or TRBV6-3 to TRBJ2-4; perhaps TRBD2 as D (5 bases). Germline values: CDR1 MNHEY, CDR2 SVGEGT. The CDR3 is 13 residues long. This CDR3 reads CASSRPQDASRDF. CDR3 DNA: TGTGCCAGCAGCCGCCCTCAGGACGCATCGAGGGACTTC.

This clonotype was found many times. The gene calls are TRBV15 and TRBJ2-1; 7 nucleotides line up with TRBD1. Germline CDR1 is LNHNV and CDR2 is YYDKDF (reference sequence). J gave up 5 bases and V 3 bases, and 7 bases lay outside the gene matches. The CDR3 consists of 15 residues. The CDR3 DNA sequence: TGTGCCACCAGCAGGCCGGGACAGAGAAACAATGAGCAGTTCTTC. It codes for CATSRPGQRNNEQFF.

This clonotype was recorded at least ten times. The rearrangement uses TRBV5-6 and TRBJ2-3; TRBD2 matches 10 bases. The V segment lost 2 bases and the J segment 7 bases; nucleotides outside the gene matches: 4. Germline lookup yields CDR1 SGHDT and CDR2 YYEEEE. The CDR3 is 14 residues long. The CDR3 coding sequence is TGTGCCAGCAGCTTAGCGGGGGGGCAGCATACGCAGTATTTT. It is translated as CASSLAGGQHTQYF.

The CDR3 loop reads CSATTSGNTGELFF. CDR3 nucleotide sequence: TGCAGTGCAACGACTAGCGGGAACACCGGGGAGCTGTTTTTT. V gene TRBV20-1 combines with J gene TRBJ2-2; 9 nucleotides agree with TRBD2. The V gene end was trimmed by 6 bases and the J gene end by 1 base; junction bases not matched to a gene: 3. In germline, CDR1 is DFQATT, CDR2 SNEGSKA (reference sequence). The CDR3 totals 14 residues.

This clonotype was picked up many times. The chain is built from TRBV18 and TRBJ2-7, with D uncertain. In germline, CDR1 is KGHSH, CDR2 LQKENI. The CDR3 extends over 15 amino acids. V gave up 5 bases and J gave up 6 bases, with 20 bases separating them. This CDR3 is CASSFLERNLGEQYF. The CDR3 coding sequence is TGTGCCAGCTCATTTTTGGAACGAAACCTGGGCGAGCAGTACTTC.

The table lists this clonotype with many counts. The chain recombines TRBV20-1 with TRBJ2-5; the D is unclear. The germline gives CDR1 DFQATT, CDR2 SNEGSKA (reference sequence). CDR3 size: 13 residues. The V gene lost 0 bases and the J gene lost 9 bases, with 14 bases spanning the gap. In nucleotides, the CDR3 is TGCAGTGCTAGAGATCTACAGTCCGAGGCCCAGTACTTC. Translated, it gives CSARDLQSEAQYF.

This clonotype was observed at least ten times. The chain combines TRBV5-1 with TRBJ1-5; the D is unclear. With 0 bases removed from V and 4 bases from J, the gap between germline ends came to 8 bases. The CDR3 has 14 amino acids. Germline lookup yields CDR1 SGHRS and CDR2 YFSETQ. The DNA of the CDR3 is TGCGCCAGCAGCTTGGGTCAGCTTAATCAGCCCCAGCATTTT. It is translated as CASSLGQLNQPQHF.

This clonotype was recorded at least ten times. V gene TRBV20-1 combines with J gene TRBJ2-1; no clear D. With 3 bases removed from V and 0 bases from J, the gap between germline ends came to 9 bases. Germline V gene lookup returns CDR1 DFQATT and CDR2 SNEGSKA (reference sequence). The CDR3 is 14 amino acids. The CDR3 nucleotides are TGCAGTGCTAGGGCCAAACTCTCCTACAATGAGCAGTTCTTC. Amino acids: CSARAKLSYNEQFF.

In this sample, this clonotype turned up many times. The CDR3 nucleotides read TGTGCCAGCAGTTTATATTCTGGAAGGGGACCCTACACTGAAGCTTTCTTT. Its protein is CASSLYSGRGPYTEAFF. This chain links TRBV28 with TRBJ1-1; maybe TRBD1 (5 bases). Germline V gene lookup returns CDR1 MDHEN and CDR2 SYDVKM. Between the trimmed V and J ends, which lost 1 base and 3 bases, there was a span of 18 bases. There are 17 residues in the CDR3.